This T cell receptor beta chain comes out of a study of OX40 agonist ivuxolimab in advanced cancers. Study-wide context: The study reported partial responses in three patients: one hepatocellular carcinoma, two cutaneous melanoma.

There are a few counts of this clone. Its specificity is unknown. Method: immunoSEQ multiplex PCR; TCRdb's copy keeps in-frame clones and lacks some. The sample has about 17,000 clones, approximately 82% seen once. Study outcomes and limitations: In the 0.1 to 3.0 mg/kg range, CD4+ and CD8+ blood T cells had expanded clonally by week 6. The antigens recognized by the expanded peripheral T cells, that is their antigen specificity, were not determined.

The sample in question was CD4+ or CD8+ T cells sorted from blood, obtained in a trial of the OX40 agonist ivuxolimab. This clonotype originated in an adult with an advanced solid tumor such as melanoma, head and neck, liver or kidney cancer.

This CDR3 is CSVDYPQATDTQYF. The CDR3 nucleotides are TGCAGCGTTGACTACCCACAAGCCACAGATACGCAGTATTTT. This chain joins TRBV29-1 and TRBJ2-3; D gene unclear. The length of the CDR3 is 14 residues. V shed 3 bases and J shed 2 bases, with 12 bases lying between them. CDR1 SQVTM and CDR2 ANQGSEA come from the germline V gene.